These T cell receptor beta chains were read from a single sample in a study of synovial regulatory T cells in juvenile arthritis. TCRdb's table, derived via immunoSEQ multiplex PCR, lists solely in-frame clones and lacks some. The sample yields thousands of clones, of which the top ten take up 0.6% to 0.7%. The specimen was Treg cells from blood. These receptors originate from a donor aged 2-35 years with juvenile idiopathic arthritis. Both conserved end residues are part of each CDR3. Size tells how often a clone was seen (once, few, many) or the class of an expanded clone, and some rows leave it out.

TRBV27	TRBJ2-6	.	CASSPLGVGANVLTF
TRBV9	TRBJ1-5	.	CASSVGQRRGLNQPQHF
TRBV7-9	TRBJ2-1	.	CASSLLRPFNEQFF
TRBV6-5	TRBJ2-7	.	CASSLTGTSAYEQYF
TRBV7-2	TRBJ2-7	.	CASSFRMFGSYEQYF
TRBV7-8	TRBJ2-1	.	CASSLPTRSEQFF
TRBV28	TRBJ2-6	.	CASSLGEYGSGANVLTF
TRBV19	TRBJ2-5	.	CASSYQRESGETQYF
TRBV6-5	TRBJ2-7	.	CASSSPPRTGTYEQYF
TRBV28	TRBJ1-3	.	CASSLFSGNTIYF
TRBV19	TRBJ1-1	.	CASSLKRGTEAFF
TRBV28	TRBJ2-7	.	CASGILLTGSSYEQYF
TRBV9	TRBJ2-1	.	CASSVGLAVLYNEQFF
TRBV5-1	TRBJ1-6	medium-sized	CASRPESPRGNSPLHF
TRBV9	TRBJ1-2	.	CASSVVPPGGYGYTF
TRBV12-5	TRBJ2-3	.	CASGLVTLANTQYF
TRBV30	TRBJ2-7	.	CAWRRGNHEQYF
TRBV2	TRBJ1-4	.	CASMGAANEKLFF
TRBV28	TRBJ2-1	.	CASSRITEQFF
TRBV7-2	TRBJ2-2	.	CASSKRPGTEKNTGELFF
TRBV28	TRBJ2-7	.	CASTRPGQGKYEQYF
TRBV19	TRBJ1-6	medium-sized	CASSMQPARWGMNSPLHF
TRBV5-1	TRBJ2-7	.	CASSPRLAGEGEQYF
TRBV7-2	TRBJ1-1	.	CASSLSSGVAGTEAFF
TRBV10-3	TRBJ2-1	.	CAISGVGNEQFF
TRBV18	TRBJ1-3	.	CASSPVRFSGNTIYF
TRBV28	TRBJ1-2	.	CASTRRGGIGGYTF
TRBV7-9	TRBJ2-1	.	CASSSPGPRNEQFF
TRBV7-6	TRBJ1-1	.	CASSLESQGTGYLMNTEAFF
TRBV28	TRBJ1-2	.	CASSYPGQEYGYTF
TRBV7-9	TRBJ2-5	.	CASRPVGAGTETQYF
TRBV7-2	TRBJ2-1	.	CASSLDRVGSNEQFF
TRBV7-2	TRBJ1-1	medium-sized	CASSYGGPKVKTEAFF
TRBV9	TRBJ2-5	.	CASSVGVHKTTQETQYF